Shown below are 21 T cell receptor beta chains from a single sample sequenced in a study of T cell changes during pregnancy in multiple sclerosis. Data came from immunoSEQ multiplex PCR; TCRdb stores just in-frame clones and leaves some out. The repertoire has 25,000 to 40,000 clones, around 89% of them found once; the top ten carry about 7%. Here the sequenced sample was CD8+ T cells from peripheral blood mononuclear cells, taken in the second trimester of pregnancy. The source is a female donor with multiple sclerosis, enrolled in a pregnancy study.

This rearrangement joins TRBV4-3 to TRBJ2-7; 8 bases are a match to TRBD2. With 0 bases clipped from V and 4 bases from J, the junction kept 5 bases outside the gene matches. The CDR3 contains 15 residues. Germline V gene data show CDR1 as LGHNA and CDR2 as YSLEER. CDR3 DNA sequence: TGCGCCAGCAGCCAAGATGGAACTAGCGGTTACGAGCAGTACTTC. Its translation is CASSQDGTSGYEQYF.

This sequence joins TRBV27 and TRBJ2-7; no clear D. The V end lost 2 bases, the J end lost 3 bases, and 8 bases lay between the germline ends. The germline V gene encodes CDR1 MNHEY and CDR2 SMNVEV (reference sequence). This CDR3 is built from 13 residues. The DNA for the CDR3 is TGTGCCAGCAGTTTACAGTCCCACTACGAGCAGTACTTC. Translation: CASSLQSHYEQYF.

In the case of this clone: This sample also contains other DNA sequences that code for the same CDR3. The CDR3 region is CASSSSGTDFYEQYF. The CDR3 DNA follows: TGTGCCAGCAGCTCCTCCGGGACAGATTTCTACGAGCAGTACTTC. This chain joins TRBV11-2 and TRBJ2-7; TRBD1 matches at 7 bases. CDR3 length equals 15 residues. V was clipped by 4 bases and J by 3 bases; unmatched bases: 9. CDR1 SGHAT and CDR2 FQNNGV come from the germline V gene.

The rearrangement links TRBV4-2 to TRBJ2-1, with a possible D match to TRBD2 (5 bases). The CDR3 contains 16 residues. Germline V gene sequence: CDR1 LGHNA, CDR2 YNFKEQ. The V end lost 5 bases, the J end lost 0 bases, and 14 bases lay between the germline ends. CDR3 DNA: TGTGCCAGCAGCAAACAACTAGAGAGCTCCTACAATGAGCAGTTCTTC. Translation gives CASSKQLESSYNEQFF.

This chain uses TRBV23-1 with TRBJ1-1; a possible D gene is TRBD1 (5 bases). TRBV23-1 is assigned to the ORF class and has an uncertain function. This CDR3 region has 14 residues. Trimming pared 2 bases from V and 3 bases from J, leaving 10 bases between. Here the CDR3 reads CASSQRGVDTEAFF. The CDR3 DNA reads TGCGCCAGCAGTCAACGGGGGGTTGACACTGAAGCTTTCTTT.

The J gene is TRBJ2-1, the V gene TRBV7-3; tentatively, D is TRBD2 (6 bases). The germline V gene encodes CDR1 SGHTA and CDR2 FQGTGA. Trimming pared 2 bases from V and 6 bases from J, leaving 23 bases between. CDR3 length equals 18 residues. CDR3 in amino acids: CASSLYPKAGRGSNEQFF. In DNA, the CDR3 is TGTGCCAGCAGCTTATACCCCAAGGCGGGACGTGGGTCCAATGAGCAGTTCTTC. The variable domain in full, with the rest retrieved from reference TRBV7-3 and TRBJ2-1, is GAGVSQTPSNKVTEKGKYVELRCDPISGHTALYWYRQSLGQGPEFLIYFQGTGAADDSGLPNDRFFAVRPEGSVSTLKIQRTERGDSAVYLCASSLYPKAGRGSNEQFFGPGTRLTVL.

This chain connects TRBV27 to TRBJ2-7; TRBD2 aligns across 8 bases. The germline gives CDR1 MNHEY, CDR2 SMNVEV (reference sequence). The CDR3 spans 13 residues. The J segment lost 1 base and the V segment lost 4 bases, leaving 0 bases of the junction unmatched. The CDR3 coding sequence is TGTGCCAGCAGTTCTAGCGGGTCCTACGAGCAGTACTTC. Translating gives CASSSSGSYEQYF.

V and J are TRBV7-9 and TRBJ1-1; D unclear. This CDR3 is 11 amino acids long. From germline, CDR1 is SEHNR and CDR2 FQNEAQ (reference sequence). Trimming took off 5 bases at V and 8 bases at J, with 9 bases between the two ends. CDR3 in DNA: TGTGCCAGCAGCAATCAACAAGAAGCTTTCTTT. It translates to CASSNQQEAFF. The full variable domain, rest sourced from reference TRBV7-9 and TRBJ1-1, is DTGVSQNPRHKITKRGQNVTFRCDPISEHNRLYWYRQTLGQGPEFLTYFQNEAQLEKSRLLSDRFSAERPKGSFSTLEIQRTEQGDSAMYLCASSNQQEAFFGQGTRLTVV.

This chain links TRBV18 with TRBJ2-7, with 10 nucleotides matching TRBD2. V lost 3 bases and J lost 4; bases outside the gene matches: 18. The V gene's germline CDR1 is KGHSH and CDR2 LQKENI. The CDR3 length is 19 residues. The CDR3 DNA follows: TGTGCCAGCTCACCGGATCCGGGACTAGCGTCGGGAGGAGAGTACGAGCAGTACTTC. Translation gives CASSPDPGLASGGEYEQYF. Combining the CDR3 with reference TRBV18 and TRBJ2-7 gives the whole variable domain NAGVMQNPRHLVRRRGQEARLRCSPMKGHSHVYWYRQLPEEGLKFMVYLQKENIIDESGMPKERFSAEFPKEGPSILRIQQVVRGDSAAYFCASSPDPGLASGGEYEQYFGPGTRLTVT.

The rearrangement joins TRBV6-5 to TRBJ1-1, with 7 bases identical to TRBD1. V was clipped by 0 bases and J by 2 bases; unmatched bases: 3. The CDR3 has 15 amino acids. CDR1 and CDR2 (germline): MNHEY, SVGAGI. DNA for the CDR3: TGTGCCAGCAGTTACTCGGACAGGCTTAACACTGAAGCTTTCTTT. It encodes CASSYSDRLNTEAFF.

This sequence joins TRBV5-4 and TRBJ2-6; TRBD2 aligns across 8 bases. The germline CDR1 and CDR2 sequences are SGHNT and YYREEE (reference sequence). CDR3 size: 17 residues. V gave up 6 bases and J gave up 0 bases; unmatched junction bases: 8. The CDR3 nucleotides are TGTGCCAGCACGCTAGCGGGTTCAGCCTCTGGGGCCAACGTCCTGACTTTC. Protein: CASTLAGSASGANVLTF. Based on the CDR3 plus reference TRBV5-4 and TRBJ2-6, the full variable domain is ETGVTQSPTHLIKTRGQQVTLRCSSQSGHNTVSWYQQALGQGPQFIFQYYREEENGRGNFPPRFSGLQFPNYSSELNVNALELDDSALYLCASTLAGSASGANVLTFGAGSRLTVL.

To note about this clone: An end of the junction differs from the germline gene, which may be a read error. The chain joins TRBV7-7 to TRBJ2-1; tentatively, D is TRBD1 (5 bases). Germline values: CDR1 SSHAT, CDR2 FNYEAQ (reference sequence). The CDR3 sequence is 13 residues long. The CDR3 DNA reads TGTGCTAGCAGCGAGGACACAAACAATGAGCAGTTCTTC. Translating gives CASSEDTNNEQFF.

The chain employs TRBV10-3 and TRBJ2-2; TRBD2 matches 9 bases. V was pared by 6 bases and J by 2 bases, with 16 bases of the junction left unmatched. CDR1 ENHRY and CDR2 SYGVKD come from the germline V gene. This CDR3 comprises 19 residues. The CDR3 DNA sequence: TGTGCCATCAGCGAAGGGACTAGCCCAACCCTAATCAACACCGGGGAGCTGTTTTTT. It yields the protein CAISEGTSPTLINTGELFF.

The V call is TRBV11-2, the J call TRBJ2-5; unclear D gene. CDR3 length: 11 amino acids. Germline CDR1 is SGHAT and CDR2 is FQNNGV. Deletions cut 5 bases from V and 5 bases from J, with 6 bases between. CDR3 sequence reads: CASSPGETQYF. CDR3 nucleotides: TGTGCCAGCAGCCCCGGGGAGACCCAGTACTTC.

The chain uses TRBV27 and TRBJ2-1; 8 positions match TRBD2. The CDR3 consists of 18 residues. The V segment lost 4 bases and the J segment 3 bases; nucleotides outside the gene matches: 14. Per the germline V gene, CDR1 is MNHEY and CDR2 is SMNVEV (reference sequence). The CDR3 coding sequence is TGTGCCAGCAGTTCACAATGGGGCGGCGGGAGGCGCTACAATGAGCAGTTCTTC. The encoded protein is CASSSQWGGGRRYNEQFF.

The chain combines TRBV4-3 with TRBJ2-4; a possible D gene is TRBD2 (6 bases). The germline V and J ends were trimmed by 1 base and 8 bases, with 9 bases remaining between them. CDR3 size: 13 residues. CDR1 LGHNA and CDR2 YSLEER come from the germline V gene. Written as DNA, the CDR3 is TGCGCCAGCAGCCAAGTTCCGGGAGACATTCAGTACTTC. Its translation: CASSQVPGDIQYF.

V gene TRBV7-6 combines with J gene TRBJ1-2, with 8 bases matching TRBD1. The CDR3 contains 13 residues. Germline V gene lookup returns CDR1 SGHVS and CDR2 FNYEAQ. The trim removed 5 bases at V and 6 bases at J, leaving 5 bases unmatched. The CDR3, as DNA: TGTGCCAGCAGCCCAGGACAGGGCGATGGCTACACCTTC. Translation gives CASSPGQGDGYTF.

The V gene is TRBV4-3, the J gene TRBJ2-5; 7 bases align to TRBD2. This CDR3 spans 16 amino acids. Germline V gene lookup returns CDR1 LGHNA and CDR2 YSLEER. J lost 0 bases, V lost 0 bases, and 4 bases had no gene match. CDR3 region: CASSQDVLADQETQYF. Here the CDR3 DNA reads TGCGCCAGCAGCCAAGACGTCCTAGCGGACCAAGAGACCCAGTACTTC.

The chain recombines TRBV7-9 with TRBJ2-3; D may be TRBD1 (6 bases). V lost 2 bases to trimming and J lost 4 bases, with 10 bases between them. Germline-derived CDR1 and CDR2 are SEHNR and FQNEAQ (reference sequence). The CDR3 spans 14 residues. CDR3 region: CASSLLGGADTQYF. In nucleotides, the CDR3 is TGTGCCAGCAGCTTATTAGGGGGAGCAGATACGCAGTATTTT. Filled out from reference TRBV7-9 and TRBJ2-3, the complete variable domain reads DTGVSQNPRHKITKRGQNVTFRCDPISEHNRLYWYRQTLGQGPEFLTYFQNEAQLEKSRLLSDRFSAERPKGSFSTLEIQRTEQGDSAMYLCASSLLGGADTQYFGPGTRLTVL.

This sequence joins TRBV7-9 and TRBJ2-7, with TRBD2 matching 11 bases. This CDR3 is 15 amino acids long. Germline trimming cut 3 bases from V and 5 bases from J; bases unmatched to any gene: 6. Germline V gene lookup returns CDR1 SEHNR and CDR2 FQNEAQ (reference sequence). The CDR3 reads CASSLLAGGKHEQYF. The CDR3 DNA sequence: TGTGCCAGCAGCTTGCTAGCGGGAGGAAAGCACGAGCAGTACTTC. Drawing the rest from reference TRBV7-9 and TRBJ2-7, the complete variable domain is DTGVSQNPRHKITKRGQNVTFRCDPISEHNRLYWYRQTLGQGPEFLTYFQNEAQLEKSRLLSDRFSAERPKGSFSTLEIQRTEQGDSAMYLCASSLLAGGKHEQYFGPGTRLTVT.

This chain connects TRBV21-1 to TRBJ2-1; the table assigns TRBD2, which was not confirmed against the DNA. TRBV21-1 is a pseudogene segment. The CDR3 totals 15 residues. CDR3 region: CASSKWREGDNEQFF. In DNA form, the CDR3 reads TGTGCCAGCAGCAAGTGGCGGGAGGGAGACAATGAGCAGTTCTTC.